A single sample gave rise to the 5 T cell receptor beta chains below, sequenced in a study of shared clonotypes between healthy human individuals. Selected positively for CCR7 and CD45RO-negative, naive CD8 cells excluded terminally differentiated effector memory CD45RA+ cells. Repertoires were generated with immunoSEQ multiplex PCR, while TCRdb's copy carries only in-frame clones and drops some. This sample has over 2,000,000 clones, with approximately 92% found just once. The material sequenced was naive CD8+ T cells from PBMCs. Source of these receptors: a man between 18 and 35 years old in good health. Some clones in this sample may be carry-over from other donors' samples.

The V call is TRBV7-3, the J call TRBJ1-1, with a possible D match to TRBD1 (6 bases). This CDR3 spans 15 amino acids. The V end lost 5 bases, the J end lost 5 bases, and 18 bases lay between the germline ends. The germline CDR1 and CDR2 sequences are SGHTA and FQGTGA. CDR3 amino acids: CASSLQGRGNTEAFF. CDR3 nucleotides: TGTGCCAGCAGCCTCCAGGGGAGGGGGAATACTGAAGCTTTCTTT.

This clone was picked up one time. The rearrangement joins TRBV28 to TRBJ1-1; D gene ambiguous. Germline CDR1 MDHEN, CDR2 SYDVKM. CDR3 size: 13 residues. The germline V and J ends were trimmed by 9 bases and 4 bases, with 15 bases remaining between them. The CDR3 DNA follows: TGTGCCAGTAGTAAAGCCCGGAGCACTGAAGCTTTCTTT. Translation: CASSKARSTEAFF.

The V and J genes are TRBV4-1 and TRBJ1-1; a weak D match, TRBD1 (5 bases). Per the germline V gene, CDR1 is MGHRA and CDR2 is YSYEKL. CDR3 length: 12 amino acids. The V gene lost 2 bases and the J gene lost 10 bases, with 11 bases spanning the gap. The CDR3 here is CASSQLVGGAFF. The CDR3 coding sequence is TGCGCCAGCAGCCAACTAGTGGGGGGAGCTTTCTTT.

This clone was counted a single time. The genes are TRBV19 and TRBJ2-1; 10 positions match TRBD2. From germline, CDR1 is LNHDA and CDR2 SQIVND (reference sequence). Trimming at V came to 3 bases and at J to 4 bases, leaving 3 bases not matched to a gene. The CDR3 spans 15 residues. The chain's CDR3 is CASSMASGRYNEQFF. The CDR3 DNA reads TGTGCCAGTAGTATGGCTAGCGGGAGATACAATGAGCAGTTCTTC.

The V and J genes are TRBV6-1 and TRBJ2-7; 8 nucleotides line up with TRBD1. Germline CDR1 and CDR2: MNHNS and SASEGT. The CDR3 runs 15 residues. V lost 2 bases to trimming and J lost 3 bases; unmatched junction nucleotides: 6. The CDR3 coding sequence is TGTGCCAGCAGTGAAAGGGACAGGACCGGCTACGAGCAGTACTTC. Protein: CASSERDRTGYEQYF.